Shown below are 20 T cell receptor beta chains from a single sample sequenced in a study of T cell clonotyping in hematopoietic cell transplantation. TCRdb's table, derived via immunoSEQ multiplex PCR, lists solely in-frame clones and lacks some. The sample shows about 5,700 clones, roughly 90% of them seen only once. The source material was peripheral blood mononuclear cells, sampled 100 days after allogeneic stem cell transplant. These receptors were taken from a female patient in her forties or fifties who had an allogeneic stem cell transplant from an unrelated donor, so T cells may come from the graft donor. Some clones in this sample may be carry-over from other donors' samples.

The chain carries TRBV30 and TRBJ1-5; the D gene is possibly TRBD1 (6 bases). V was cut by 3 bases and J by 0 bases, with 12 bases left in between. Germline CDR1 reads GTSNPN; CDR2 reads SVGIG (reference sequence). This CDR3 has 15 residues. CDR3: CAWSADSYSNQPQHF. The DNA for the CDR3 is TGTGCCTGGAGCGCGGACAGCTATAGCAATCAGCCCCAGCATTTT.

This clone occurred a few times. The chain is built from TRBV6-1 and TRBJ2-7; D may be TRBD1 (7 bases). Trimming pared 1 base from V and 4 bases from J, leaving 14 bases between. The length of the CDR3 is 15 residues. The V gene's germline CDR1 is MNHNS and CDR2 SASEGT. In DNA, the CDR3 is TGTGCCAGCAGTGAAGGGAAGGCAGGGGGGTACGAGCAGTACTTC. Residues: CASSEGKAGGYEQYF.

The chain joins TRBV30 to TRBJ1-4; D remains unclear. V lost 0 bases and J 8 bases, leaving 10 bases between the germline ends. The CDR3 spans 13 residues. Germline V lookup: CDR1 GTSNPN, CDR2 SVGIG (reference sequence). The DNA of the CDR3 is TGTGCCTGGAGTGTACGGCTGGCGGAAAAACTGTTTTTT. Translated, it gives CAWSVRLAEKLFF.

The chain employs TRBV2 and TRBJ1-6; a weak D match, TRBD1 (6 bases). This CDR3 is built from 16 residues. Trimming removed 5 bases from V and 0 bases from J, with 11 bases in between. Germline-derived CDR1 and CDR2 are SNHLY and FYNNEI. The CDR3 is CASSRDRNSYNSPLHF. As DNA, the CDR3 is TGTGCCAGCAGTAGAGACAGGAACTCCTATAATTCACCCCTCCACTTT.

The gene calls are TRBV30 and TRBJ1-1; possibly TRBD1 for D (5 bases). Per the germline V gene, CDR1 is GTSNPN and CDR2 is SVGIG (reference sequence). This CDR3 contains 12 residues. Trimming removed 3 bases at V and 4 bases at J, with 9 bases between. CDR3 residues: CAWRRGGTEAFF. The DNA of the CDR3 is TGTGCCTGGAGGAGGGGTGGCACTGAAGCTTTCTTT.

The chain is built from TRBV10-3 and TRBJ2-5, with D maybe TRBD1 (5 bases). Germline V lookup: CDR1 ENHRY, CDR2 SYGVKD. V dropped 6 bases and J dropped 5 bases, with 10 bases sitting between them. The CDR3 spans 12 residues. The CDR3 protein is CAISDAGETQYF. The CDR3 DNA sequence: TGTGCCATCAGCGATGCAGGGGAGACCCAGTACTTC.

The chain has TRBV7-2 and TRBJ1-4; D may be TRBD1 (6 bases). V lost 5 bases, J lost 8 bases, and 9 bases lay in between. This CDR3 comprises 12 residues. CDR1 SGHTA and CDR2 FQGNSA come from the germline V gene. As DNA, the CDR3 is TGTGCCAGCAGCCGAGACAGGGAAAAACTGTTTTTT. It yields the protein CASSRDREKLFF.

The J gene is TRBJ2-5, the V gene TRBV7-3, with 9 bases lining up with TRBD2. The CDR3 length is 13 residues. Per the germline V gene, CDR1 is SGHTA and CDR2 is FQGTGA. Trimming removed 5 bases from V and 6 bases from J; junction bases left unmatched: 4. The CDR3 loop is CASSLSGGQTQYF. CDR3 bases: TGTGCCAGCAGCCTTAGCGGGGGACAGACCCAGTACTTC.

This chain joins TRBV29-1 and TRBJ2-7, with TRBD1 matching 10 bases. The CDR3 totals 13 residues. Germline CDR1 is SQVTM and CDR2 is ANQGSEA. The trim removed 7 bases at V and 4 bases at J, leaving 7 bases unmatched. The CDR3 DNA sequence: TGCAGCGCCATAAGACAGGGGGCTTACGAGCAGTACTTC. This encodes CSAIRQGAYEQYF.

V is TRBV6-5 and J is TRBJ2-2; D not resolved. Germline values: CDR1 MNHEY, CDR2 SVGAGI. The CDR3 loop spans 14 amino acids. Between the trimmed V and J ends, which lost 7 bases and 4 bases, there was a span of 13 bases. The CDR3 DNA sequence: TGTGCCAGCACCCCGATGGGGATCACCGGGGAGCTGTTTTTT. Protein product: CASTPMGITGELFF.

The chain is built from TRBV29-1 and TRBJ1-2, with D unclear. V was cut by 6 bases and J by 3 bases, with 14 bases left in between. Germline loops: CDR1 SQVTM, CDR2 ANQGSEA. This CDR3 region has 13 residues. The CDR3 DNA reads TGCAGCGTGGCCCATTCCTCGCACTATGGCTACACCTTC. It specifies CSVAHSSHYGYTF.

The rearrangement links TRBV6-1 to TRBJ1-5, with unresolved D. The germline CDR1 and CDR2 sequences are MNHNS and SASEGT. V was shortened by 6 bases and J by 1 base, with 13 bases between the two germline ends. CDR3 length: 15 residues. In nucleotides, the CDR3 is TGTGCCAGCAGCCCCGGCGGTTTGAGCAATCAGCCCCAGCATTTT. Translated: CASSPGGLSNQPQHF.

The CDR3: CASSRGTDQPQHF. DNA for the CDR3: TGTGCCAGCAGTCGCGGGACAGATCAGCCCCAGCATTTT. The genes are TRBV27 and TRBJ1-5, with 7 bases aligning to TRBD1. V trimming: 5 bases; J trimming: 5 bases; junction bases outside the gene matches: 3. This CDR3 has 13 amino acids. Germline CDR1 is MNHEY and CDR2 is SMNVEV (reference sequence).

The chain combines TRBV7-2 with TRBJ1-4; a possible D gene is TRBD1 (6 bases). Trimming removed 5 bases from V and 0 bases from J, with 19 bases in between. This CDR3 contains 18 residues. Germline CDR1 is SGHTA and CDR2 is FQGNSA. The CDR3 DNA is TGTGCCAGCAGCCCGCGGGGGGCCTACGCCGCAACTAATGAAAAACTGTTTTTT. Translation gives CASSPRGAYAATNEKLFF.

V and J are TRBV11-3 and TRBJ2-3; TRBD1 matches at 7 bases. With V trimmed by 5 bases and J by 0 bases, 2 bases remained unmatched. The CDR3 is 14 amino acids. Germline V lookup: CDR1 SGHNT, CDR2 YENEEA. The CDR3 loop is CASSPGQSTDTQYF. CDR3 sequence (DNA): TGTGCCAGCAGCCCGGGACAGAGCACAGATACGCAGTATTTT. The variable domain in full, completed from reference TRBV11-3 and TRBJ2-3, reads EAGVVQSPRYKIIEKKQPVAFWCNPISGHNTLYWYLQNLGQGPELLIRYENEEAVDDSQLPKDRFSAERLKGVDSTLKIQPAELGDSAVYLCASSPGQSTDTQYFGPGTRLTVL.

J is TRBJ2-1 and V is TRBV7-9; D perhaps matches TRBD1 (6 bases). Germline CDR1 SEHNR, CDR2 FQNEAQ (reference sequence). Trimming left V 0 bases short and J 7 bases short, with 10 bases between. The CDR3 totals 14 residues. This CDR3 reads CASSLAGGGNEQFF. CDR3 bases: TGTGCCAGCAGCTTAGCTGGGGGCGGTAATGAGCAGTTCTTC.

This rearrangement joins TRBV2 to TRBJ1-1; D gene ambiguous. CDR1 and CDR2 from the germline V gene are SNHLY and FYNNEI. This CDR3 contains 13 residues. V shed 7 bases and J shed 5 bases, with 14 bases lying between them. The chain's CDR3 is CASTSGIRTEAFF. The DNA for the CDR3 is TGTGCCAGCACCTCAGGTATTCGGACTGAAGCTTTCTTT.

The chain has TRBV6-5 and TRBJ2-6; no clear D. V was shortened by 7 bases and J by 0 bases, with 4 bases between the two germline ends. Germline values: CDR1 MNHEY, CDR2 SVGAGI. The CDR3 extends over 13 amino acids. The CDR3 nucleotides read TGTGCCAGCACCCGCTCTGGGGCCAACGTCCTGACTTTC. It codes for CASTRSGANVLTF.

J is TRBJ2-2 and V is TRBV6-4; 9 bases are shared with TRBD1. Germline V gene lookup returns CDR1 MRHNA and CDR2 SNTAGT. The CDR3 length is 14 residues. With 4 bases clipped from V and 3 bases from J, the junction kept 0 bases outside the gene matches. The CDR3 DNA reads as TGTGCCAGCAGTGGGACAGGGGACACCGGGGAGCTGTTTTTT. This translates into CASSGTGDTGELFF.

This clone came up a few times. The chain carries TRBV4-2 and TRBJ2-7, with a tentative D call TRBD2 (6 bases). Between the trimmed V and J ends, which lost 0 bases and 0 bases, there was a span of 9 bases. Germline CDR1 and CDR2: LGHNA and YNFKEQ. This CDR3 region has 15 residues. DNA for the CDR3: TGTGCCAGCAGCCAAGATCGGGGGAGCTCCTACGAGCAGTACTTC. This translates into CASSQDRGSSYEQYF.